This T cell receptor (beta chain) was recorded in a study of T cell repertoires in cytomegalovirus infection. Looking at the study overall: CMV infection plus the matching HLA type was flagged by public TCR beta signatures. Study observations and caveats: HLA-C-restricted CMV-specific TCR beta clonotypes were dominant in the ex vivo response.

TCRdb independently ran MiXCR on the reads; one entry per CDR3 protein. The data show about 230,000 distinct CDR3 sequences, roughly 23% seen once. Concerning this clonotype itself: Its antigen is still unknown.

This CDR3 spans 11 amino acids. The germline gives CDR1 MGHDK, CDR2 SYGVNS. With 4 bases removed from V and 11 bases from J, the gap between germline ends came to 11 bases. Sequencing was performed on CD8+ T cells from PBMCs. The chain uses TRBV25-1 and TRBJ1-1; D remains ambiguous. This clonotype originated in a human donor in good health (CMV status not recorded). Some clones in this sample may be carry-over from other donors' samples. The CDR3 protein is CASSGGIGAFF. Here the CDR3 DNA reads TGTGCCAGCAGTGGGGGAATCGGCGCTTTCTTT.